Here is one TCR beta chain with its context. Its target is not known. These data come from a study of cytomegalovirus exposure and HLA in healthy donors. As for the study in general: Inside one of the first data releases sat about 85 million unique TCRs taken from HLA-typed donors. Study outcomes and limitations: HLA alleles showed associations with 16,951 TCR beta sequences in a later analysis, at a 0.05 false discovery rate. The study dropped some indistinguishable V segments, TRBV6-2 and TRBV6-3 among them.

Researchers ran the PCR with 60 Vbeta and 13 Jbeta primers. Produced via immunoSEQ multiplex PCR; TCRdb's table is partial and in-frame only. The sample lists about 110,000 clones, more than 70% occurring once. CDR1 is SQVTM, CDR2 ANQGSEA, per germline. The CDR3 is made up of 13 amino acids. Trimming shortened V by 5 bases and J by 1 base, and 6 bases separated the two germline ends. The sequencing input was PBMCs. The sequence was obtained from a man aged 40-50 years in good health and CMV-seronegative. V is TRBV29-1 and J is TRBJ2-6; D gene uncertain. The CDR3 is CSVLRSGANVLTF. The DNA of the CDR3 is TGCAGCGTTTTGCGTTCTGGGGCCAACGTCCTGACTTTC.